These T cell receptor beta chains were read from a single sample in a study of Ad26.COV2.S vaccination and SARS-CoV-2 variants. Profiling relied on immunoSEQ multiplex PCR, and the TCRdb table lists in-frame clones only, not all of them. The sample shows about 680,000 clones, roughly 90% of them seen only once. The sample in question was peripheral blood, obtained in a trial of Ad26.COV2.S vaccine versus placebo. These receptor sequences come from a person aged 18 to 59 who received the Ad26.COV2.S COVID-19 vaccine or a placebo. The CDR3 runs from the conserved cysteine through the conserved F or W. Fields, in order: V gene, CDR3 length, J gene, clone size, D gene, CDR3 DNA, CDR3 protein. D genes are given only for firm matches. Size values are once, few and many counts, or a class for expanded clones, and some rows have none.

TRBV19	13	TRBJ2-7	.	.	TGTGCCAGTAGTATAGATCGTAGCTACGAGCAGTACTTC	CASSIDRSYEQYF
TRBV18	15	TRBJ2-5	.	TRBD1	TGTGCCAGCTCACCAAGGGACAGCCAGCAAGAGACCCAGTACTTC	CASSPRDSQQETQYF
TRBV5-1	13	TRBJ2-7	.	.	TGCGCCAGCAGCTTGAGACCCGACTACGAGCAGTACTTC	CASSLRPDYEQYF
TRBV5-6	12	TRBJ1-2	.	.	TGTGCCAGCAGCTTGGGTGCCTATGGCTACACCTTC	CASSLGAYGYTF
TRBV12-3/TRBV12-4	11	TRBJ2-3	.	.	TGTGCCAGCAGTTTTAGCGATACGCAGTATTTT	CASSFSDTQYF
TRBV5-5	15	TRBJ1-2	.	TRBD1	TGTGCCAGCAGCGGTGGACAGGCCGCTAACTATGGCTACACCTTC	CASSGGQAANYGYTF
TRBV5-1	14	TRBJ2-3	.	.	TGCGCCAGCAGCTTAGCGGTAAGCACAGATACGCAGTATTTT	CASSLAVSTDTQYF
TRBV11-2	12	TRBJ2-1	.	TRBD2	TGTGCCAGCAGCTTATTAGCGGGATTGCTCTTCTTC	CASSLLAGLLFF
TRBV20-1	13	TRBJ1-5	many	.	TGCAGTGCTAGTTGGCGACCCAATCAGCCCCAGCATTTT	CSASWRPNQPQHF
TRBV5-1	16	TRBJ2-1	.	.	TGCGCCAGCAGCTTGGAAGGGACCCGCCATGGTAATGAGCAGTTCTTC	CASSLEGTRHGNEQFF
TRBV7-3	16	TRBJ2-1	.	TRBD2	TGTGCCAGCAGCTTAATATGGACTAGCGGCTACAATGAGCAGTTCTTC	CASSLIWTSGYNEQFF
TRBV13	12	TRBJ1-2	.	.	TGTGCCAGCAGAGGGGCTACCTATGGCTACACCTTC	CASRGATYGYTF
TRBV29-1	15	TRBJ2-5	.	.	TGCAGCGTCGGAGGATTGACGGGGGACCAAGAGACCCAGTACTTC	CSVGGLTGDQETQYF
TRBV15	15	TRBJ1-6	.	.	TGTGCCACCAGCAGAGACAGGGCGAGGGGGTCACCCCTCCACTTT	CATSRDRARGSPLHF
TRBV10-3	14	TRBJ1-3	.	.	TGTGCCATCAGTAATGCGAGGGCCGGAAACACCATATATTTT	CAISNARAGNTIYF
TRBV12-3/TRBV12-4	11	TRBJ2-7	.	.	TGTGCCAGCAGTTACCAATACGAGCAGTACTTC	CASSYQYEQYF
TRBV6-2/TRBV6-3	16	TRBJ1-5	.	TRBD1	TGTGCCAGCAGTTACCAATCGACAGGGAATTCTCAGCCCCAGCATTTT	CASSYQSTGNSQPQHF